Below, 20 T cell receptor beta chains from the same sample are listed, as sequenced in a study of neurological immune-mediated disorders. TCRdb itself ran the 5' RACE reads through MiXCR, one entry per CDR3 protein. The sample includes roughly 52,000 distinct CDR3 sequences, 4.5% to 7% of them seen just once. The sample was CD4+ T cells from blood. Source of these receptors: a young woman with multiple sclerosis.

This clonotype was seen a handful of times. The rearrangement uses TRBV5-1 and TRBJ1-2; D unclear. This CDR3 has 15 residues. V shed 4 bases and J shed 3 bases, with 16 bases lying between them. Germline lookup yields CDR1 SGHRS and CDR2 YFSETQ. The CDR3 reads CASSPGRSRDYGYTF. The CDR3 DNA is TGCGCCAGCAGCCCCGGCCGGAGTCGGGACTATGGCTACACCTTC.

V and J are TRBV20-1 and TRBJ2-7; 7 nucleotides match TRBD2. The CDR3 sequence is 14 residues long. Unmatched junction bases numbered 5, after V lost 0 bases and J lost 3 bases. The germline CDR1 and CDR2 sequences are DFQATT and SNEGSKA (reference sequence). This chain's CDR3 is CSARDRGGIYEQYF. The CDR3 coding sequence is TGCAGTGCTAGAGACCGGGGAGGGATCTACGAGCAGTACTTC.

This clonotype was seen ten or more times. The gene calls are TRBV5-1 and TRBJ2-2; D is unclear. Germline V lookup: CDR1 SGHRS, CDR2 YFSETQ. The CDR3 covers 14 residues. The V end lost 4 bases, the J end lost 1 base, and 8 bases lay between the germline ends. The CDR3 region is CASSPQLNTGELFF. In DNA, the CDR3 is TGCGCCAGCAGCCCCCAACTGAACACCGGGGAGCTGTTTTTT.

This clonotype occurred many times. The chain is built from TRBV12-3 or TRBV12-4 and TRBJ2-5; weak D call: TRBD2 (7 bases). Between the trimmed V and J ends, which lost 0 bases and 1 base, there was a span of 9 bases. The CDR3 consists of 15 residues. For the CDR3, the DNA is TGTGCCAGCAGTTTAGCGGGAGGGGGCCAAGAGACCCAGTACTTC. Translated: CASSLAGGGQETQYF.

This clonotype was detected a few times. The chain couples TRBV19 to TRBJ2-5, with 7 bases matching TRBD2. J gave up 3 bases and V 1 base, and 5 bases lay outside the gene matches. In germline, CDR1 is LNHDA, CDR2 SQIVND (reference sequence). CDR3 length: 15 amino acids. CDR3 in amino acids: CASSIAPSGEETQYF. The CDR3 DNA follows: TGTGCCAGTAGTATAGCCCCCAGCGGGGAAGAGACCCAGTACTTC.

This clonotype showed up many times. CDR3 sequence reads: CSVGSFTGEQFF. DNA for the CDR3: TGCAGCGTTGGGAGTTTTACCGGTGAGCAGTTCTTC. This chain connects TRBV29-1 to TRBJ2-1; no definite D call. The germline CDR1 and CDR2 sequences are SQVTM and ANQGSEA. The CDR3 runs 12 residues. Trimming stripped 4 bases from V and 9 bases from J, with 13 bases between.

This clonotype was seen ten or more times. This chain connects TRBV7-3 to TRBJ2-1, with 8 bases fitting TRBD1. After removal of 4 bases from V and 2 bases from J, the junction contained 4 bases not matched to a gene. The CDR3 is 15 residues long. Germline V gene sequence: CDR1 SGHTA, CDR2 FQGTGA. The CDR3 region is CASSSGQGAYNEQFF. CDR3 coding DNA: TGTGCCAGCAGCTCCGGACAGGGAGCCTACAATGAGCAGTTCTTC.

This clonotype was observed at least ten times. V gene TRBV20-1 combines with J gene TRBJ2-2; D is perhaps TRBD2 (5 bases). V shed 3 bases and J shed 7 bases, with 12 bases lying between them. Germline CDR1 is DFQATT and CDR2 is SNEGSKA (reference sequence). CDR3 length: 13 residues. In DNA form, the CDR3 reads TGCAGTGCTAGTAGAGGGAGTGACGGGGAGCTGTTTTTT. Its protein is CSASRGSDGELFF.

This clonotype was recorded at least ten times. The CDR3 DNA reads TGTGCCAGCAGTTATGGCGGGAGGCACCTTAGCACAGATACGCAGTATTTT. It yields the protein CASSYGGRHLSTDTQYF. This chain joins TRBV6-5 and TRBJ2-3; the match to TRBD2 covers 8 bases. V shed 3 bases and J 0 bases; nucleotides not matched to a gene: 8. The CDR3 runs to 17 residues. Germline V gene data show CDR1 as MNHEY and CDR2 as SVGAGI.

This clonotype was seen many times. The gene calls are TRBV20-1 and TRBJ2-3; 7 bases map to TRBD2. Germline-derived CDR1 and CDR2 are DFQATT and SNEGSKA (reference sequence). The CDR3 has 14 residues. V gave up 3 bases and J gave up 0 bases; unmatched junction bases: 3. The CDR3: CSASPAGSTDTQYF. Written as DNA, the CDR3 is TGCAGTGCTAGCCCAGCGGGGAGCACAGATACGCAGTATTTT.

This clonotype was detected many times. The gene calls are TRBV2 and TRBJ1-5; D not certain. The V gene's germline CDR1 is SNHLY and CDR2 FYNNEI. CDR3 length equals 14 residues. The germline V and J ends were trimmed by 3 bases and 0 bases, with 6 bases remaining between them. In nucleotides, the CDR3 is TGTGCCAGCAGTGACAGCAATAGCAATCAGCCCCAGCATTTT. As protein: CASSDSNSNQPQHF.

Ten or more counts support this clonotype. This sequence joins TRBV7-2 and TRBJ1-6, with D maybe TRBD1 (5 bases). The CDR3 runs to 16 residues. Germline lookup yields CDR1 SGHTA and CDR2 FQGNSA. Trimming left V 5 bases short and J 4 bases short, with 15 bases between. DNA for the CDR3: TGTGCCAGCAGCCCTAGCCTGGGACGGTATAATTCACCCCTCCACTTT. It encodes CASSPSLGRYNSPLHF.

This clonotype was found many times. The chain combines TRBV5-1 with TRBJ2-1; the match to TRBD1 covers 9 bases. This CDR3 is 15 amino acids long. Germline CDR1 is SGHRS and CDR2 is YFSETQ. The V gene end was trimmed by 0 bases and the J gene end by 10 bases; junction bases not matched to a gene: 8. The CDR3 DNA reads as TGCGCCAGCAGCTTGGTGGGGACAGGGCCTACCGAGCAGTTCTTC. It is translated as CASSLVGTGPTEQFF.

This clonotype was observed many times. This sequence joins TRBV7-2 and TRBJ1-5; D is ambiguous. CDR1 and CDR2 from the germline V gene are SGHTA and FQGNSA. This CDR3 spans 15 amino acids. The V and J ends lost 5 bases and 6 bases respectively, with 17 bases between them. The DNA for the CDR3 is TGTGCCAGCAGCCGGGCCGGAACAACCTCTCAGCCCCAGCATTTT. It yields the protein CASSRAGTTSQPQHF.

This clonotype was detected ten times or more. The gene calls are TRBV5-1 and TRBJ1-2, with D hard to call. V lost 0 bases to trimming and J lost 6 bases, with 12 bases between them. The germline CDR1 and CDR2 sequences are SGHRS and YFSETQ. The CDR3 length is 14 residues. The CDR3 region is CASSLDGVTHGYTF. The CDR3 DNA is TGCGCCAGCAGCTTGGACGGGGTTACCCATGGCTACACCTTC.

This clonotype was found once. The J gene is TRBJ1-1, the V gene TRBV29-1; tentatively, D is TRBD1 (6 bases). The CDR3 loop spans 14 amino acids. The V gene lost 3 bases and the J gene lost 1 base, with 12 bases spanning the gap. Germline lookup yields CDR1 SQVTM and CDR2 ANQGSEA. The chain's CDR3 is CSVDLDRSNTEAFF. The CDR3 nucleotides read TGCAGCGTTGATTTGGACAGATCGAACACTGAAGCTTTCTTT.

This clonotype was detected ten times or more. The rearrangement uses TRBV7-2 and TRBJ2-3, with TRBD2 matching over 14 bases. The CDR3 totals 18 residues. After removal of 5 bases from V and 3 bases from J, the junction contained 10 bases not matched to a gene. CDR1 and CDR2 (germline): SGHTA, FQGNSA. The CDR3 sequence: CASSKSGTSGGITDTQYF. The CDR3 DNA sequence: TGTGCCAGCAGCAAGTCCGGGACTAGCGGGGGCATTACAGATACGCAGTATTTT.

This clonotype was counted many times. The chain recombines TRBV10-3 with TRBJ1-2, with 8 bases matching TRBD1. The CDR3 is 15 residues long. Germline V CDR1 and CDR2: ENHRY, SYGVKD. V trimming: 3 bases; J trimming: 4 bases; junction bases outside the gene matches: 7. The CDR3 spells CAISENRGNGYGYTF. In DNA, the CDR3 is TGTGCCATCAGTGAAAACAGGGGGAACGGCTATGGCTACACCTTC.

This clonotype was seen at least ten times. The chain joins TRBV11-2 to TRBJ2-7, with TRBD2 as a possible D gene (5 bases). V shed 0 bases and J shed 4 bases, with 16 bases lying between them. Germline values: CDR1 SGHAT, CDR2 FQNNGV. This CDR3 has 16 residues. In DNA form, the CDR3 reads TGTGCCAGCAGCTTAGAGGCTAGCTCCTATACTTACGAGCAGTACGTC. Its translation is CASSLEASSYTYEQYV.

This clonotype was counted many times. The V call is TRBV9, the J call TRBJ1-6; no firm D call. Trimming cost V 1 base and J 4 bases, with 6 bases left between them. The germline gives CDR1 SGDLS, CDR2 YYNGEE. CDR3 length: 14 amino acids. DNA of the CDR3: TGTGCCAGCAGCGTAACAAGGTATAATTCACCCCTCCACTTT. It specifies CASSVTRYNSPLHF. Variable domain in full (rest from reference TRBV9 and TRBJ1-6): DSGVTQTPKHLITATGQRVTLRCSPRSGDLSVYWYQQSLDQGLQFLIQYYNGEERAKGNILERFSAQQFPDLHSELNLSSLELGDSALYFCASSVTRYNSPLHFGNGTRLTVT.